Each of the 13 T cell receptor beta chains below was sequenced from the same sample in a study of immune evolution from preneoplasia to lung adenocarcinoma. The table came from immunoSEQ multiplex PCR; TCRdb's copy has only in-frame clones and leaves some out. This sample has about 4,600 clones, with 74% found just once. The sample was FFPE adjacent normal lung tissue. These receptors were collected from a person in their sixties or seventies with lung adenocarcinoma.

This clone showed up just a few times. This chain connects TRBV4-1 to TRBJ2-7; D gene ambiguous. Germline V gives CDR1 MGHRA, CDR2 YSYEKL. CDR3 size: 14 residues. The V gene lost 1 base and the J gene lost 2 bases, with 9 bases spanning the gap. The CDR3, as DNA: TGCGCCAGCAGCCAAGTCGCCCCTCCCTACGAGCAGTACTTC. It yields the protein CASSQVAPPYEQYF.

CDR3 sequence (DNA): TGTGCCAGCAGCTTGCAAGGGCCCAAAAACATTCAGTACTTC. It encodes CASSLQGPKNIQYF. V and J are TRBV7-2 and TRBJ2-4; D gene uncertain. The CDR3 spans 14 residues. Germline CDR1 and CDR2: SGHTA and FQGNSA. The V end was cut by 3 bases, the J end by 2 bases, with 8 bases between.

This sequence joins TRBV11-1 and TRBJ2-5, with D unclear. The germline V gene has CDR1 SGHAT and CDR2 FQDESV (reference sequence). V lost 1 base, J lost 5 bases, and 5 bases lay in between. This CDR3 is built from 12 residues. The chain's CDR3 is CASSLGLETQYF. CDR3 in DNA: TGTGCCAGCAGCTTAGGATTGGAGACCCAGTACTTC.

The chain joins TRBV10-1 to TRBJ1-4; TRBD1 aligns across 7 bases. This CDR3 is 13 amino acids long. The V segment lost 3 bases and the J segment 7 bases; nucleotides outside the gene matches: 2. Looked up from germline, CDR1 is WNHNN and CDR2 is SYGVQD (reference sequence). CDR3 in amino acids: CASSDRQGEKLFF. CDR3 in DNA: TGCGCCAGCAGTGATCGACAGGGTGAAAAACTGTTTTTT.

This chain joins TRBV5-1 and TRBJ1-3; 10 bases agree with TRBD1. The trim removed 4 bases at V and 2 bases at J, leaving 3 bases unmatched. The CDR3 length is 15 residues. CDR1 is SGHRS, CDR2 YFSETQ, per germline. CDR3 amino acids: CASSRGQGAGNTIYF. CDR3 in DNA: TGCGCCAGCAGCCGAGGACAGGGGGCTGGAAACACCATATATTTT.

The CDR3 DNA sequence: TGCGCCAGCAGTGATATGGTCTCTGGAAACACCATATATTTT. This gives the protein CASSDMVSGNTIYF. The genes are TRBV10-2 and TRBJ1-3; D is unresolved. The CDR3 consists of 14 residues. V lost 3 bases and J 0 bases, leaving 6 bases between the germline ends. From germline, CDR1 is WSHSY and CDR2 SAAADI.

The J gene is TRBJ2-1, the V gene TRBV7-6; D is undetermined. Germline CDR1 SGHVS, CDR2 FNYEAQ. There are 16 residues in the CDR3. V lost 0 bases and J lost 1, with 10 bases in between. The CDR3 reads CASSLAPMSSYNEQFF. The CDR3 DNA reads TGTGCCAGCAGCTTAGCGCCAATGAGTTCCTACAATGAGCAGTTCTTC.

Here the CDR3 reads CASSTGTHNEQFF. CDR3 in DNA: TGTGCCAGCAGTACCGGGACTCACAATGAGCAGTTCTTC. This chain uses TRBV6-6 with TRBJ2-1, with D possibly matching TRBD2 (6 bases). CDR3 length: 13 residues. V was shortened by 5 bases and J by 5 bases, with 10 bases between the two germline ends. Germline CDR1 and CDR2: MNHNY and SVGAGI (reference sequence).

The V gene is TRBV30, the J gene TRBJ2-3; D might be TRBD2 (5 bases). V dropped 0 bases and J dropped 4 bases, with 20 bases sitting between them. Germline assignment: CDR1 GTSNPN and CDR2 SVGIG (reference sequence). CDR3 size: 17 residues. As DNA, the CDR3 is TGTGCCTGGAGTGTCCTCGCTGGCGGACTGCGGGCAGATACGCAGTATTTT. Its protein product is CAWSVLAGGLRADTQYF.

This chain links TRBV2 with TRBJ1-5; tentatively, D is TRBD1 (6 bases). V gave up 7 bases and J gave up 2 bases, with 9 bases separating them. This CDR3 has 13 amino acids. Germline V gene data show CDR1 as SNHLY and CDR2 as FYNNEI. The CDR3 coding sequence is TGTGCCAGCAACAGGGCTGGCAATCAGCCCCAGCATTTT. It is translated as CASNRAGNQPQHF.

The V and J genes are TRBV5-4 and TRBJ2-3; 7 bases agree with TRBD1. CDR3 size: 16 residues. V was pared by 2 bases and J by 1 base, with 7 bases of the junction left unmatched. Looked up from germline, CDR1 is SGHNT and CDR2 is YYREEE (reference sequence). CDR3 sequence: CASSLGAQGGTDTQYF. CDR3 DNA: TGTGCCAGCAGCTTAGGGGCTCAGGGGGGCACAGATACGCAGTATTTT.

V is TRBV28 and J is TRBJ1-1, with 9 bases that match TRBD1. The V and J ends lost 10 bases and 5 bases, in that order; junction bases with no gene match: 8. The CDR3 contains 13 residues. Germline V CDR1 and CDR2: MDHEN, SYDVKM. CDR3 region: CATIKTGGTEAFF. In DNA form, the CDR3 reads TGTGCCACCATAAAGACAGGGGGGACTGAAGCTTTCTTT.

The chain links TRBV6-1 to TRBJ2-3; D not certain. The CDR3 length is 13 residues. The germline V gene encodes CDR1 MNHNS and CDR2 SASEGT. V was clipped by 4 bases and J by 2 bases, with 7 bases between them. CDR3 DNA: TGTGCCAGCAGTGTTGCGTACACAGATACGCAGTATTTT. Translation gives CASSVAYTDTQYF.